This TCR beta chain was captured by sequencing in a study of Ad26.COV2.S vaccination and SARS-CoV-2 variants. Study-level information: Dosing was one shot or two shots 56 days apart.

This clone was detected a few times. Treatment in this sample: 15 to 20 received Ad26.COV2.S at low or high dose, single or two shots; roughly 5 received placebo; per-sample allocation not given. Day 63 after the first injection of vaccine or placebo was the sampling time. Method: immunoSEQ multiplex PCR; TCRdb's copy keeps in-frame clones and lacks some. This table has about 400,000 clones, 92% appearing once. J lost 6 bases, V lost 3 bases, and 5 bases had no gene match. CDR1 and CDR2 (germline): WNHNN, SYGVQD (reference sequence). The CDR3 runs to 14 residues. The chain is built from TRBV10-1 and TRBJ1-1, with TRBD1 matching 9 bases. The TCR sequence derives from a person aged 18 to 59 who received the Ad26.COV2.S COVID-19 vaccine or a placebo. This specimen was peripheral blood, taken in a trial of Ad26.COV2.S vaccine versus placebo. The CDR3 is CASSETGGVAEAFF. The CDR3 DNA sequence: TGCGCCAGCAGTGAAACAGGGGGCGTCGCTGAAGCTTTCTTT.